This TCR beta chain was identified during a study of T-cell reconstitution after alpha-beta-depleted transplantation in children. Germline-derived CDR1 and CDR2 are MNHEY and SMNVEV (reference sequence). V lost 6 bases, J lost 0 bases, and 8 bases lay in between. The CDR3 is 13 amino acids. This clonotype came up many times. Unique molecular identifiers were incorporated during preparation of the TCRbeta library. TCRdb analysed the PCR reads with MiXCR anew, one entry per CDR3 protein. The table includes some 640,000 distinct CDR3 sequences, around 17% detected once. The sample in question was PBMCs from the stem cell graft donor, obtained from the stem cell graft. This chain connects TRBV27 to TRBJ1-2; possibly TRBD1 for D (5 bases). This clonotype was sampled from a human donor who donated a stem cell graft to a child with acute myeloid leukemia. The CDR3 DNA reads TGTGCCAGCAGGGCGACAGCTAACTATGGCTACACCTTC. Protein sequence: CASRATANYGYTF.